These 19 T cell receptor beta chains were sequenced from one sample in a study of human T cells and chemical hapten exposure. TCRdb itself ran the RACE reads through MiXCR, one entry per CDR3 protein. Here the sample spans roughly 150,000 distinct CDR3 sequences, 25% to 30% being singletons. The time point: patch test 3, about 24 weeks after DPC sensitization. Documented treatment: therapeutic diphenylcyclopropenone sensitization with weekly scalp DPC. This specimen consisted of whole blood, obtained in connection with sensitization to the hapten diphenylcyclopropenone (DPC). The receptors were sampled from a woman aged 18-29 years with alopecia areata. Some clones in this sample may be carry-over from other donors' samples.

This clonotype was seen more than once but under ten times. V and J are TRBV29-1 and TRBJ1-2; D call uncertain. V lost 1 base, J lost 7 bases, and 7 bases lay in between. This CDR3 is 11 amino acids long. Germline CDR1 SQVTM, CDR2 ANQGSEA. The CDR3 spells CSVEATSGYTF. DNA for the CDR3: TGCAGCGTTGAAGCTACGTCTGGCTACACCTTC.

CDR3 bases: TGCGCCAGCAGCCAACACAGCGATCCCCACAATGAGCAGTTCTTC. The encoded protein is CASSQHSDPHNEQFF. The V and J genes are TRBV4-3 and TRBJ2-1, with D unresolved. Germline V gives CDR1 LGHNA, CDR2 YSLEER. Trimming removed 2 bases from V and 5 bases from J, with 13 bases in between. The CDR3 is 15 amino acids.

The sample holds a few counts of this clonotype. V usage is TRBV6-4 and J usage is TRBJ2-2; D possibly corresponds to TRBD1 (5 bases). With 3 bases removed from V and 0 bases from J, the gap between germline ends came to 8 bases. The CDR3 totals 15 residues. Germline CDR1 is MRHNA and CDR2 is SNTAGT. The CDR3 loop is CASSEEGANTGELFF. CDR3 nucleotide sequence: TGTGCCAGCAGTGAAGAAGGGGCGAACACCGGGGAGCTGTTTTTT.

The rearrangement uses TRBV7-9 and TRBJ2-7; 7 positions agree with TRBD2. This CDR3 is 13 amino acids long. J was trimmed by 5 bases and V by 4 bases; bases with no gene match: 5. Germline CDR1 SEHNR, CDR2 FQNEAQ (reference sequence). CDR3 bases: TGTGCCAGCAGCTGGGGAGGGCACAACGAGCAGTACTTC. Protein: CASSWGGHNEQYF.

The genes are TRBV29-1 and TRBJ2-3; no definite D call. V was clipped by 5 bases and J by 0 bases, with 9 bases between them. This CDR3 has 13 residues. Per the germline V gene, CDR1 is SQVTM and CDR2 is ANQGSEA. The CDR3 region has the DNA TGCAGCGTTCTTAAAAGGAGCACAGATACGCAGTATTTT. Translating gives CSVLKRSTDTQYF.

The rearrangement uses TRBV3-1 and TRBJ1-2; unclear D gene. The germline CDR1 and CDR2 sequences are LGHDT and YNNKEL (reference sequence). Trimming left V 4 bases short and J 4 bases short, with 16 bases between. CDR3 length equals 15 residues. CDR3 DNA: TGTGCCAGCAGCCCCATGAGTAACGGACCCTATGGCTACACCTTC. Protein sequence: CASSPMSNGPYGYTF.

This clonotype appeared a few times. The V and J genes are TRBV3-1 and TRBJ2-1; D is unclear. Germline V gene sequence: CDR1 LGHDT, CDR2 YNNKEL (reference sequence). The ends were cut back, 0 bases at V and 9 bases at J, with 12 bases in the middle. CDR3 length: 14 amino acids. The CDR3, as DNA: TGTGCCAGCAGCCAAGAGGTCAGTTCGATTGAGCAGTTCTTC. Protein sequence: CASSQEVSSIEQFF.

V is TRBV7-7 and J is TRBJ2-1; 9 bases line up with TRBD2. V dropped 2 bases and J dropped 9; count of bases not matched to a gene: 8. The CDR3 has 15 amino acids. CDR1 and CDR2 (germline): SSHAT, FNYEAQ (reference sequence). CDR3 sequence (DNA): TGTGCCAGCAGCTTAAGTAGCGGGAGAGAAAGTGAGCAGTTCTTC. It yields the protein CASSLSSGRESEQFF.

The chain employs TRBV24-1 and TRBJ1-5; 8 positions match TRBD1. J lost 3 bases, V lost 2 bases, and 5 bases had no gene match. The germline V gene encodes CDR1 KGHDR and CDR2 SFDVKD. The CDR3 is made up of 16 amino acids. As DNA, the CDR3 is TGTGCCACCAGTGATTCATCAGGGGGCTACAATCAGCCCCAGCATTTT. As protein: CATSDSSGGYNQPQHF.

The chain couples TRBV24-1 to TRBJ2-2; possibly TRBD2 for D (7 bases). The V end lost 6 bases, the J end lost 5 bases, and 15 bases lay between the germline ends. The germline V gene encodes CDR1 KGHDR and CDR2 SFDVKD. The CDR3 sequence is 15 residues long. For the CDR3, the DNA is TGTGCCACCAGTCCAAGGGGGGGTTCGACCGGGGAGCTGTTTTTT. This sequence encodes CATSPRGGSTGELFF.

This chain links TRBV7-6 with TRBJ1-5, with D uncertain. V was trimmed by 1 base and J by 6 bases, leaving 4 bases between them. The CDR3 loop spans 12 amino acids. Germline CDR1 and CDR2: SGHVS and FNYEAQ. The CDR3 region has the DNA TGTGCCAGCAGCTTAGAGACTCAGCCCCAGCATTTT. It codes for CASSLETQPQHF.

This clonotype was seen a handful of times. This chain joins TRBV19 and TRBJ2-7, with D possibly matching TRBD1 (5 bases). The germline V gene has CDR1 LNHDA and CDR2 SQIVND (reference sequence). This CDR3 contains 15 residues. Trimming removed 7 bases from V and 1 base from J, with 17 bases in between. The CDR3 loop reads CASNQPLGPSYEQYF. The CDR3 coding sequence is TGTGCCAGTAATCAGCCCCTGGGGCCTTCCTACGAGCAGTACTTC.

There are a few counts of this clonotype. V usage is TRBV28 and J usage is TRBJ2-1, with D maybe TRBD2 (5 bases). The CDR3 consists of 14 residues. V was clipped by 4 bases and J by 3 bases, with 10 bases between them. The germline CDR1 and CDR2 sequences are MDHEN and SYDVKM. CDR3 sequence: CASSSSGYYNEQFF. The CDR3 nucleotides read TGTGCCAGCAGTTCGTCGGGGTACTACAATGAGCAGTTCTTC.

In its sample, this clonotype was seen once. The chain combines TRBV5-1 with TRBJ2-3, with D tentatively TRBD2 (5 bases). The CDR3 is 15 amino acids. Germline-derived CDR1 and CDR2 are SGHRS and YFSETQ. The germline V and J ends were trimmed by 2 bases and 0 bases, with 10 bases remaining between them. In DNA form, the CDR3 reads TGCGCCAGCAGCTTTGCGGAGCGGAGCACAGATACGCAGTATTTT. Translating gives CASSFAERSTDTQYF.

V gene TRBV7-2 combines with J gene TRBJ2-3, with 7 bases lining up with TRBD2. Germline CDR1 is SGHTA and CDR2 is FQGNSA. V shed 0 bases and J 6 bases; nucleotides not matched to a gene: 6. This CDR3 comprises 15 residues. CDR3 DNA: TGTGCCAGCAGCTTAGCGCGAGCGGGGCGGGATACGCAGTATTTT. It translates to CASSLARAGRDTQYF. Supplemented by reference TRBV7-2 and TRBJ2-3, the full variable domain reads GAGVSQSPSNKVTEKGKDVELRCDPISGHTALYWYRQSLGQGLEFLIYFQGNSAPDKSGLPSDRFSAERTGGSVSTLTIQRTQQEDSAVYLCASSLARAGRDTQYFGPGTRLTVL.

This clonotype appeared a few times. V gene TRBV29-1 combines with J gene TRBJ1-5, with unresolved D. The germline V gene has CDR1 SQVTM and CDR2 ANQGSEA. V lost 1 base to trimming and J lost 5 bases, with 9 bases between them. The CDR3 extends over 13 amino acids. CDR3 region: CSVEVDPDQPQHF. In DNA form, the CDR3 reads TGCAGCGTTGAAGTGGACCCCGATCAGCCCCAGCATTTT.

This clonotype came up many times. The chain uses TRBV5-1 and TRBJ2-5; D ambiguous. Germline values: CDR1 SGHRS, CDR2 YFSETQ. The length of the CDR3 is 15 residues. Deletions cut 0 bases from V and 1 base from J, with 10 bases between. This CDR3 is CASSLVDGSQETQYF. The CDR3 DNA reads TGCGCCAGCAGCTTGGTCGACGGCTCCCAAGAGACCCAGTACTTC.

The chain has TRBV7-9 and TRBJ2-1; 7 nucleotides line up with TRBD1. Germline CDR1 reads SEHNR; CDR2 reads FQNEAQ (reference sequence). The CDR3 consists of 14 residues. J was trimmed by 8 bases and V by 9 bases; bases with no gene match: 13. This CDR3 is CARSTLDREYEQFF. CDR3 nucleotides: TGTGCCAGAAGCACATTAGACAGGGAGTATGAGCAGTTCTTC.

The DNA for the CDR3 is TGCGCCAGCAGCTTGGCCGTAAGAGGGACTAATGAAAAACTGTTTTTT. This sequence encodes CASSLAVRGTNEKLFF. The chain is built from TRBV5-1 and TRBJ1-4; D gene unclear. The CDR3 has 16 residues. V was shortened by 0 bases and J by 2 bases, with 11 bases between the two germline ends. Germline-derived CDR1 and CDR2 are SGHRS and YFSETQ.